A single TCR beta chain is shown here with its context. As yet, its antigen is unknown. These data originate in a study of shared clonotypes between healthy human individuals. General study results and limits: Sampling was confined to blood; repertoires within tissues likely differ. Represented genetic and exposure-history diversity was restricted by having few donors.

Per the original data handling: Quality scores were absent from the junction-only immunoSEQ sequences, so filtering differed. TCRdb's copy holds only in-frame clones and misses some; the assay was immunoSEQ multiplex PCR. The V and J calls and clone size are taken from that table; D and trimming were inferred from the DNA. The sample contains roughly 570,000 clones, 95% to 98% of which appear only once. CD8 cells regarded as naive lacked CD45RO, were positively chosen for CCR7, and omitted terminally differentiated effector memory CD45RA+ cells. J lost 7 bases, V lost 5 bases, and 12 bases had no gene match. The CDR3 has 16 residues. Germline assignment: CDR1 SGHTA and CDR2 FQGNSA.

The sequence came from a man aged 30 to 45 in good health. The sequenced sample was naive CD8+ T cells sorted from blood. This chain connects TRBV7-2 to TRBJ2-2; 8 bases line up with TRBD2. The CDR3, as DNA: TGTGCCAGCAGCCCAAACCCGGGAGGGTCCGGCGGGGAGCTGTTTTTT. Protein sequence: CASSPNPGGSGGELFF.